This entry concerns a single T cell receptor beta chain. Antigen specificity is unknown. The CDR3 contains 14 residues. Germline assignment: CDR1 SNHLY and CDR2 FYNNEI. V was clipped by 4 bases and J by 0 bases, with 8 bases between them. These data are taken from a study of cytomegalovirus exposure and HLA in healthy donors. Study-level results: Solely CMV serostatus was available to characterize immune exposure.

The PCR made use of 60 Vbeta and 13 Jbeta primers. Authors' analysis steps: Unique TCR beta chains totaled roughly 80 million in a later count, with 8.5 million to 12 million of them shared. The assay was immunoSEQ multiplex PCR, and TCRdb's table has in-frame clones only and misses some. The V and J calls and the clone size are those of that table, but D and trimming were determined from the DNA. The sample yields around 140,000 clones, 55% to 80% seen once. The sequence was obtained from a woman aged 40 to 49 in good health and CMV-seronegative. The chain links TRBV2 to TRBJ2-3; no reliable D call. The sequenced material came from PBMCs. The chain's CDR3 is CASSARLSTDTQYF. The DNA for the CDR3 is TGTGCCAGCAGTGCCCGACTTAGCACAGATACGCAGTATTTT.